The rows below give T cell receptor beta chains drawn from one sample of a study of beta chain features in type 1 diabetes. TCRdb keeps only in-frame clones here, not all; method: immunoSEQ multiplex PCR. The sample has about 52,000 clones; roughly 39% are singletons. Sequencing was carried out using Tregs from blood. These receptors all come from a man in his thirties or forties with type 1 diabetes. The CDR3 runs from the conserved cysteine through the conserved F or W. Each record gives: V gene, clone size, J gene, D gene, CDR3 DNA, CDR3 protein. A D gene is named only where the DNA matches it firmly. Clone size is stated in some rows and not others, as once, few, many or a class when expanded.

V: TRBV7-8; size: NA; J: TRBJ1-6; D: NA; DNA: TGTGCCAGCAGCTTCGTAGGGACTCAGGAATCACCCCTCCACTTT; CDR3: CASSFVGTQESPLHF
V: TRBV5-1; size: NA; J: TRBJ2-2; D: NA; DNA: TGCGCCAGCAGCTTGGGGTTAACAGGGGAGCTGTTTTTT; CDR3: CASSLGLTGELFF
V: TRBV6-1; size: NA; J: TRBJ2-2; D: TRBD1; DNA: TGTGCCAGCAGGGCCGGGACAGCGAACACCGGGGAGCTGTTTTTT; CDR3: CASRAGTANTGELFF
V: TRBV6-5; size: NA; J: TRBJ2-3; D: TRBD2; DNA: TGTGCCAGTACTAGCGGGAGGGTCACAGATACGCAGTATTTT; CDR3: CASTSGRVTDTQYF
V: TRBV7-2; size: few; J: TRBJ2-5; D: TRBD2; DNA: TGTGCCAGCAGCTGGACTAGCGGGAGTAAAGAGACCCAGTACTTC; CDR3: CASSWTSGSKETQYF
V: TRBV5-1; size: NA; J: TRBJ2-3; D: TRBD2; DNA: TGCGCCAGCAGCTATAGCGGGAAGCCCCCAGATACGCAGTATTTT; CDR3: CASSYSGKPPDTQYF
V: TRBV11-2; size: NA; J: TRBJ2-1; D: NA; DNA: TGTGCCAGCAGCTTAAGAGTATCTTTCGAGCAGTTCTTC; CDR3: CASSLRVSFEQFF
V: TRBV4-2; size: NA; J: TRBJ1-1; D: NA; DNA: TGTGCCAGCAGCTCTGTACAGGGGAACACTGAAGCTTTCTTT; CDR3: CASSSVQGNTEAFF
V: TRBV29-1; size: NA; J: TRBJ2-7; D: TRBD2; DNA: TGCAGCGTTGGTGGTAGCGGGAGTGTTTCCCACGAGCAGTACTTC; CDR3: CSVGGSGSVSHEQYF
V: TRBV7-8; size: NA; J: TRBJ2-6; D: NA; DNA: TGTGCCAGCAGCCCCGCAGGGGGGAACTCTGGGGCCAACGTCCTGACTTTC; CDR3: CASSPAGGNSGANVLTF
V: TRBV5-1; size: NA; J: TRBJ2-7; D: NA; DNA: TGCGCCAGCAGCTTGGAAACAGGGTCAGACGAGCAGTACTTC; CDR3: CASSLETGSDEQYF
V: TRBV7-2; size: NA; J: TRBJ2-1; D: NA; DNA: TGTGCCAGCAGCTTATTGGTCACTCACAATGAGCAGTTCTTC; CDR3: CASSLLVTHNEQFF
V: TRBV28; size: NA; J: TRBJ2-5; D: TRBD1; DNA: TGTGCCAGCAGTTTATTTAGACAGGGAACTGGGGAGCAGTACTTC; CDR3: CASSLFRQGTGEQYF
V: TRBV5-4; size: NA; J: TRBJ2-3; D: TRBD1; DNA: TGTGCCAGCAGCGTTCAGGGGGCTGGAGATACGCAGTATTTT; CDR3: CASSVQGAGDTQYF
V: TRBV11-2; size: NA; J: TRBJ2-4; D: TRBD1; DNA: TGTGCCAGCAGCGTTGACAGGGGGGAAAACATTCAGTACTTC; CDR3: CASSVDRGENIQYF
V: TRBV4-1; size: NA; J: TRBJ2-1; D: TRBD2; DNA: TGCGCCAGCAGCCAAGGGCTAGCGGGAGCCTATGAGCAGTTCTTC; CDR3: CASSQGLAGAYEQFF
V: TRBV10-3; size: few; J: TRBJ2-3; D: NA; DNA: TGTGCCACCCAAAGACTACCCTTAAGCACAGATACGCAGTATTTT; CDR3: CATQRLPLSTDTQYF
V: TRBV6-1; size: NA; J: TRBJ2-2; D: TRBD1; DNA: TGTGCCAGCAGTAAGGGTACAGGGGGAGTCGGGGAGCTGTTTTTT; CDR3: CASSKGTGGVGELFF
V: TRBV7-3; size: few; J: TRBJ2-2; D: NA; DNA: TGTGCCAGCAGCTTAACCCTCGGACTGACGGGTACCGGGGAGCTGTTTTTT; CDR3: CASSLTLGLTGTGELFF
V: TRBV28; size: few; J: TRBJ2-3; D: NA; DNA: TGTGCCAGCAGTCTCAAAAGGACAGGAGGGGATACGCAGTATTTT; CDR3: CASSLKRTGGDTQYF
V: TRBV2; size: NA; J: TRBJ2-2; D: TRBD1; DNA: TGTGCCAGCAGTGGACGGACAGGGGGCTTCACCGGGGAGCTGTTTTTT; CDR3: CASSGRTGGFTGELFF
V: TRBV10-3; size: NA; J: TRBJ2-3; D: NA; DNA: TGTGCCGGTTCCCCTGCAGGGGCAGATACGCAGTATTTT; CDR3: CAGSPAGADTQYF
V: TRBV28; size: NA; J: TRBJ2-5; D: NA; DNA: TGTGCCAGCAGTTTACTACAGAGTCTCCAAGAGACCCAGTACTTC; CDR3: CASSLLQSLQETQYF
V: TRBV4-3; size: NA; J: TRBJ1-6; D: NA; DNA: TGCGCCAGCAGCCAAGTCGGGGCGGGGCGTAATTCACCCCTCCACTTT; CDR3: CASSQVGAGRNSPLHF
V: TRBV5-1; size: NA; J: TRBJ1-1; D: NA; DNA: TGCGCCAGCAGCTGGGGAGGAGGAACTGAAGCTTTCTTT; CDR3: CASSWGGGTEAFF
V: TRBV28; size: NA; J: TRBJ2-7; D: TRBD2; DNA: TGTGCCAGCAGCAGCCGCGGGGGGCGCCCCTACGAGCAGTACTTC; CDR3: CASSSRGGRPYEQYF
V: TRBV5-5; size: NA; J: TRBJ2-7; D: NA; DNA: TGTGCCAGCAGCTGGACAGCAATTGAGGACGAGCAGTACTTC; CDR3: CASSWTAIEDEQYF
V: TRBV28; size: few; J: TRBJ2-1; D: NA; DNA: TGTGCCAGCAGTTTACTCAATTGGCGGGATAACAATGAGCAGTTCTTC; CDR3: CASSLLNWRDNNEQFF
V: TRBV6-5; size: NA; J: TRBJ2-3; D: NA; DNA: TGTGCCAGCAAGGAGGAGTGGAGCACAGATACGCAGTATTTT; CDR3: CASKEEWSTDTQYF
V: TRBV6-1; size: NA; J: TRBJ2-7; D: NA; DNA: TGTGCCAGCAGAGACACGTACTACGAGCAGTACTTC; CDR3: CASRDTYYEQYF
V: TRBV6-1; size: NA; J: TRBJ1-5; D: NA; DNA: TGTGCCAGCAGTGAATATGATCAGCCCCAGCATTTT; CDR3: CASSEYDQPQHF
V: TRBV15; size: NA; J: TRBJ2-7; D: TRBD2; DNA: TGTGCCACCAGCAGAGGGGCTGGAGCGGGAGGCTACGAGCAGTACTTC; CDR3: CATSRGAGAGGYEQYF
V: TRBV19; size: once; J: TRBJ1-2; D: NA; DNA: TGTGCCAGTTATATCACAGGGAGCTATGGCTACACCTTC; CDR3: CASYITGSYGYTF
V: TRBV30; size: NA; J: TRBJ2-1; D: NA; DNA: TGTGCCTGGAGGCGCCTGGACTACTCCTCCTACAATGAGCAGTTCTTC; CDR3: CAWRRLDYSSYNEQFF
V: TRBV5-1; size: NA; J: TRBJ2-3; D: NA; DNA: TGCGCCAGCAGCTGGCAGGATTTTAGCACAGATACGCAGTATTTT; CDR3: CASSWQDFSTDTQYF
V: TRBV7-2; size: many; J: TRBJ2-3; D: TRBD1; DNA: TGTGCCAGCAGCCCCGGACAGGGAAACACAGATACGCAGTATTTT; CDR3: CASSPGQGNTDTQYF
V: TRBV4-1; size: few; J: TRBJ1-5; D: NA; DNA: TGCGCCAGCAGCCAAGAGCAGGGCGGCAATCAGCCCCAGCATTTT; CDR3: CASSQEQGGNQPQHF
V: TRBV28; size: NA; J: TRBJ1-6; D: NA; DNA: TGTGCCAGCACCCGGACAGCCAATTCACCCCTCCACTTT; CDR3: CASTRTANSPLHF
V: TRBV20-1; size: NA; J: TRBJ1-3; D: NA; DNA: TGCAGTGGGGGCAGGGCAAACACCATATATTTT; CDR3: CSGGRANTIYF
V: TRBV6-1; size: NA; J: TRBJ2-7; D: TRBD2; DNA: TGTGCCAGCAGTGATCCGACTAGCGCATGGTACGAGCAGTACTTC; CDR3: CASSDPTSAWYEQYF